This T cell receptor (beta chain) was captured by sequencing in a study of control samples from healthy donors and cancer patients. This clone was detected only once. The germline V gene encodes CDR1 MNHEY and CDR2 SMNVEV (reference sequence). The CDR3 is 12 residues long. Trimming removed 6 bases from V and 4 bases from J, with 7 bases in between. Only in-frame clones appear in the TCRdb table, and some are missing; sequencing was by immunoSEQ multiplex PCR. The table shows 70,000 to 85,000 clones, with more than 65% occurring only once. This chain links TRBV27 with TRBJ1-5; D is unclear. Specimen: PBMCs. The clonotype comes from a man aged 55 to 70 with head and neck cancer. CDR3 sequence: CASRSGNQPQHF. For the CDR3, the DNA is TGTGCCAGCAGATCAGGTAATCAGCCCCAGCATTTT.